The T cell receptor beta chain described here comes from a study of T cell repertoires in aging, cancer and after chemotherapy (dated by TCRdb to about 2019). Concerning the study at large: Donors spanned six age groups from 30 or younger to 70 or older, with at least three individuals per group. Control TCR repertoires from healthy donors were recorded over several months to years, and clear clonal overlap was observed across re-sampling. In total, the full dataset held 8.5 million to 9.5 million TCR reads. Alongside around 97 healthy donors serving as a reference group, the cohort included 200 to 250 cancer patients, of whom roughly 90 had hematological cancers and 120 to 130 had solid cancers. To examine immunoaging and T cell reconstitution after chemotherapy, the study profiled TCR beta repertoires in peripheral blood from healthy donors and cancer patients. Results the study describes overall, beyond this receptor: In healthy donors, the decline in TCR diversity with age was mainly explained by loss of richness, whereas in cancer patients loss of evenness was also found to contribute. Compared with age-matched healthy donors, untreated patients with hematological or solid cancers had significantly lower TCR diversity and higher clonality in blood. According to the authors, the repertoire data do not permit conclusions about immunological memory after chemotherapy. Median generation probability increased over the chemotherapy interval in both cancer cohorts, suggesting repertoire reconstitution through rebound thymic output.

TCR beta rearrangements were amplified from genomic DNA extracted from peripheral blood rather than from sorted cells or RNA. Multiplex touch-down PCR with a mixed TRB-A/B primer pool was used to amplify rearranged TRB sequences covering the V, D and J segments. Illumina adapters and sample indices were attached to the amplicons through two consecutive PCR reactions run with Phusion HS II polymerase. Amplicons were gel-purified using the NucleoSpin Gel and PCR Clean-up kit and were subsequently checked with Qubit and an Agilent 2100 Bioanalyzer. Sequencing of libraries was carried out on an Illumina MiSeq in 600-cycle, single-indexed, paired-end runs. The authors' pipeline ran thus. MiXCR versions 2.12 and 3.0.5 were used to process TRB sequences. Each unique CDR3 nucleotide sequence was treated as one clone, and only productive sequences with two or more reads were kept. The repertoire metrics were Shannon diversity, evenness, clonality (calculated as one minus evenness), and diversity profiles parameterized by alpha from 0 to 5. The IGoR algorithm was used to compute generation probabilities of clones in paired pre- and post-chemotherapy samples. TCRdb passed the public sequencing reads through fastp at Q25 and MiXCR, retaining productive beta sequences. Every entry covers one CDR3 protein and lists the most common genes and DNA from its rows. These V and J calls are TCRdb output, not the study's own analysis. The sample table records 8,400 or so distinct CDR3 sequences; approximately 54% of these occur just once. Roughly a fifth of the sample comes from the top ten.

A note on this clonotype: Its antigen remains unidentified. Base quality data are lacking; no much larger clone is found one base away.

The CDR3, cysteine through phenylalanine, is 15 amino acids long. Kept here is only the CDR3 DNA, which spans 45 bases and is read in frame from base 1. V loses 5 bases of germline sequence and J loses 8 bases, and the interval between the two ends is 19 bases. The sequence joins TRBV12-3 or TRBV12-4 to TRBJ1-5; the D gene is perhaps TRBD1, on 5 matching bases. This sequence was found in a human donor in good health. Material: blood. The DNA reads TGTGCCAGCAGTGAAGCCCGGGACCGAATCAAGCCCCAGCATTTT. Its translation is CASSEARDRIKPQHF.